The 4 T cell receptor beta chains below come from one sample, sequenced in a study of T cells in Graves' hyperthyroidism and ophthalmopathy. Using RNA transcripts as the source, TCR beta CDR3 regions were amplified. The TCR CDR3 first-round RT-PCR relied on the HTBI primer set. TCRdb ran MiXCR on the multiplex PCR reads and lists one entry per CDR3 protein. The table includes hundreds of thousands of distinct CDR3 sequences, approximately 14% detected once. The material sequenced was blood. The receptors derive from a woman aged 18-29 years with Graves' hyperthyroidism.

The chain has TRBV19 and TRBJ1-5; TRBD1 aligns across 9 bases. Germline CDR1 and CDR2: LNHDA and SQIVND (reference sequence). Trimming at V came to 5 bases and at J to 7 bases, leaving 3 bases not matched to a gene. The CDR3 extends over 13 amino acids. CDR3 region: CASSRTGVQPQHF. The CDR3 region has the DNA TGTGCCAGTAGTCGGACAGGGGTGCAGCCCCAGCATTTT. Complete variable domain (other parts from reference TRBV19 and TRBJ1-5): DGGITQSPKYLFRKEGQNVTLSCEQNLNHDAMYWYRQDPGQGLRLIYYSQIVNDFQKGDIAEGYSVSREKKESFPLTVTSAQKNPTAFYLCASSRTGVQPQHFGDGTRLSIL.

This clonotype was seen at least ten times. The V call is TRBV5-1, the J call TRBJ1-6; maybe TRBD1 (5 bases). V was shortened by 1 base and J by 4 bases, with 12 bases between the two germline ends. This CDR3 has 16 amino acids. Germline V gene sequence: CDR1 SGHRS, CDR2 YFSETQ. The CDR3 DNA follows: TGCGCCAGCAGCTTGCTTGGAGGGGAGTATAATTCACCCCTCCACTTT. Translated, it gives CASSLLGGEYNSPLHF.

This clonotype was detected many times. V usage is TRBV28 and J usage is TRBJ2-7; 10 bases agree with TRBD2. The CDR3 sequence is 17 residues long. The V gene's germline CDR1 is MDHEN and CDR2 SYDVKM. The V gene end was trimmed by 6 bases and the J gene end by 2 bases; junction bases not matched to a gene: 13. For the CDR3, the DNA is TGTGCCAGCAGCTTCGGGACTAGCGCCTTGTTTACCTACGAGCAGTACTTC. It encodes CASSFGTSALFTYEQYF.

This clonotype was counted only a few times. The rearrangement joins TRBV9 to TRBJ1-2; D possibly corresponds to TRBD1 (5 bases). The germline gives CDR1 SGDLS, CDR2 YYNGEE. Trimming took off 0 bases at V and 5 bases at J, with 17 bases between the two ends. There are 16 residues in the CDR3. DNA for the CDR3: TGTGCCAGCAGCGTAGAAAAAGACAGCCTCTTGTATGGCTACACCTTC. Residues: CASSVEKDSLLYGYTF.